These T cell receptor beta chains were read from a single sample in a study of shared clonotypes between healthy human individuals. Assay: immunoSEQ multiplex PCR; the TCRdb copy retains only in-frame clones and omits some. The profile shows roughly 1,600,000 clones, about 98.5% of them singletons. The material sequenced was naive CD4+ T cells sorted from blood. The receptor set was obtained from a man aged 25-45 years in good health. CDR3s include the opening cysteine and the closing phenylalanine or tryptophan. A D gene is named only where the DNA matches it firmly. Clone sizes are given selectively: once, few, many, or a class where the clone is expanded.

J gene | V gene | D gene | clone size | CDR3 length | CDR3 protein | CDR3 DNA
TRBJ2-2 | TRBV7-7 | TRBD1 | NA | 15 | CASSSGTGNTGELFF | TGTGCTAGCAGCTCCGGGACAGGGAACACCGGGGAGCTGTTTTTT
TRBJ2-7 | TRBV18 | NA | few | 14 | CASSTPPGGTEQYF | TGTGCCAGCTCAACTCCCCCAGGAGGGACCGAGCAGTACTTC
TRBJ2-1 | TRBV9 | NA | NA | 13 | CASSVQAHNEQFF | TGTGCCAGCAGCGTCCAGGCCCACAATGAGCAGTTCTTC
TRBJ2-3 | TRBV9 | TRBD2 | NA | 15 | CASSPLGGRGDTQYF | TGTGCCAGCAGTCCCCTGGGCGGGAGGGGAGATACGCAGTATTTT
TRBJ2-3 | TRBV4-1 | NA | NA | 13 | CASSQPITDTQYF | TGCGCCAGCAGCCAACCGATTACAGATACGCAGTATTTT
TRBJ1-1 | TRBV7-9 | TRBD1 | NA | 14 | CASSGQGARAEAFF | TGTGCCAGCAGCGGACAGGGGGCTAGGGCTGAAGCTTTCTTT
TRBJ1-3 | TRBV2 | NA | NA | 14 | CASTSTRPGNTIYF | TGTGCCAGCACATCCACCAGGCCTGGAAACACCATATATTTT
TRBJ1-1 | TRBV6-1 | TRBD1 | NA | 15 | CASRRSGTANTEAFF | TGTGCCAGCAGGAGGTCCGGGACAGCTAACACTGAAGCTTTCTTT
TRBJ1-1 | TRBV18 | TRBD1 | NA | 12 | CASSTRQGGAFF | TGTGCCAGCTCAACGCGACAGGGTGGAGCTTTCTTT
TRBJ2-7 | TRBV10-3 | TRBD1 | NA | 18 | CAISEPKKAGQGAREQYF | TGTGCCATCAGTGAGCCTAAGAAGGCGGGACAGGGGGCGAGGGAGCAGTACTTC
TRBJ1-4 | TRBV5-1 | NA | once | 13 | CASSFTVGEKLFF | TGCGCCAGCAGCTTTACGGTGGGGGAAAAACTGTTTTTT
TRBJ2-7 | TRBV11-2 | NA | NA | 12 | CASSFDIVEQYF | TGTGCCAGCAGCTTCGACATTGTCGAGCAGTACTTC
TRBJ2-1 | TRBV5-4 | TRBD1 | NA | 15 | CASSRTGTGGNEQFF | TGTGCCAGCAGCCGGACCGGGACAGGGGGTAATGAGCAGTTCTTC
TRBJ2-7 | TRBV6-1 | TRBD1 | NA | 15 | CASSEERQGTYEQYF | TGTGCCAGCAGTGAAGAGAGACAGGGGACCTACGAGCAGTACTTC
TRBJ2-7 | TRBV28 | NA | NA | 13 | CASRTASSYEQYF | TGTGCCAGTCGGACCGCGAGCTCCTACGAGCAGTACTTC
TRBJ2-2 | TRBV11-2 | TRBD2 | NA | 14 | CASSPGTRFGELFF | TGTGCCAGCAGCCCAGGGACTAGATTCGGGGAGCTGTTTTTT
TRBJ2-3 | TRBV30 | TRBD2 | NA | 14 | CAWRIAGSTDTQYF | TGTGCCTGGAGGATAGCGGGGTCCACAGATACGCAGTATTTT
TRBJ2-5 | TRBV5-6 | NA | NA | 12 | CASSLSGETQYF | TGTGCCAGCAGCTTGTCTGGGGAGACCCAGTACTTC
TRBJ1-4 | TRBV4-3 | TRBD1 | NA | 14 | CASSPQGGGEKLFF | TGCGCCAGCAGCCCCCAGGGGGGAGGGGAAAAACTGTTTTTT
TRBJ2-1 | TRBV9 | TRBD2 | once | 16 | CASSTLAGGSYNEQFF | TGTGCCAGCAGCACCCTAGCGGGAGGCTCCTACAATGAGCAGTTCTTC
TRBJ1-2 | TRBV9 | NA | NA | 15 | CASSGSGTTGYGYTF | TGTGCCAGCAGCGGATCCGGGACGACCGGCTATGGCTACACCTTC
TRBJ1-5 | TRBV28 | NA | NA | 12 | CASSLPSQPQHF | TGTGCCAGCAGTTTGCCAAGTCAGCCCCAGCATTTT